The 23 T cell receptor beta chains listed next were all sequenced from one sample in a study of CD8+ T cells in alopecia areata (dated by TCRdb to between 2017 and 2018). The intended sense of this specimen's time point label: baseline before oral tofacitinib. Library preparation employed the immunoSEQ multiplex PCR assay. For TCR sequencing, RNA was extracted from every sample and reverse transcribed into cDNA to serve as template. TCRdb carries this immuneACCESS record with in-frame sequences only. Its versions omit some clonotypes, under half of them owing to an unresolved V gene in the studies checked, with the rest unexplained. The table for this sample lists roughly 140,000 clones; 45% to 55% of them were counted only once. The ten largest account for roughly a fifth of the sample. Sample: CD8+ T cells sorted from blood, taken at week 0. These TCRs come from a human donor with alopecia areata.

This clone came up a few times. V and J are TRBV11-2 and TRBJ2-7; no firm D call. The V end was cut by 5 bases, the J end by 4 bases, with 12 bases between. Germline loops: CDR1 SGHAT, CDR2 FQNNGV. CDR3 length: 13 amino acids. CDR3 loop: CASSPEVEYEQYF. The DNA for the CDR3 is TGTGCCAGCAGCCCAGAAGTAGAGTACGAGCAGTACTTC.

This chain's CDR3 is CAWCVGGNTEAFF. CDR3 DNA sequence: TGTGCCTGGTGCGTGGGAGGGAACACTGAAGCTTTCTTT. The gene calls are TRBV30 and TRBJ1-1; D is undetermined. The CDR3 spans 13 residues. Germline V gene data show CDR1 as GTSNPN and CDR2 as SVGIG (reference sequence). V was shortened by 5 bases and J by 1 base, with 11 bases between the two germline ends.

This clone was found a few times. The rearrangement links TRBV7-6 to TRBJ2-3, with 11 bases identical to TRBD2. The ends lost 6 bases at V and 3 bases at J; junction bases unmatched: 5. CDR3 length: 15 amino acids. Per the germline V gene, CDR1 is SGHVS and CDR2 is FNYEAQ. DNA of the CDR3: TGTGCCAGCAGTTCCACTAGCGGGGGAACAGATACGCAGTATTTT. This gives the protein CASSSTSGGTDTQYF.

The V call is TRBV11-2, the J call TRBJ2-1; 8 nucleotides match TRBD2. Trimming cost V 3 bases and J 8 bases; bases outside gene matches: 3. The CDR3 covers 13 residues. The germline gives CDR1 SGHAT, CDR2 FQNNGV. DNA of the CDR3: TGTGCCAGCAGCTTCGGGGGGGCTGATGAGCAGTTCTTC. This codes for CASSFGGADEQFF.

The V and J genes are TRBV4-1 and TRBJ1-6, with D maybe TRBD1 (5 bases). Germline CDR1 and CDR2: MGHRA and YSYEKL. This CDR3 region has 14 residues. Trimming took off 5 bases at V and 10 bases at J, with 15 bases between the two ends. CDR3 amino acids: CASSSVYGGSPLHF. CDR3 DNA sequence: TGCGCCAGCAGCTCCGTTTACGGGGGGTCACCCCTCCACTTT.

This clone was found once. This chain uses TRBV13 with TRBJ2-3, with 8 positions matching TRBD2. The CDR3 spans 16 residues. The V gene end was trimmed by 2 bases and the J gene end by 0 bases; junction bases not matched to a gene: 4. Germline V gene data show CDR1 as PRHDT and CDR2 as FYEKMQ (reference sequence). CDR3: CASSLRTSFSTDTQYF. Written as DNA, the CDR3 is TGTGCCAGCAGCTTAAGGACTAGCTTTAGCACAGATACGCAGTATTTT.

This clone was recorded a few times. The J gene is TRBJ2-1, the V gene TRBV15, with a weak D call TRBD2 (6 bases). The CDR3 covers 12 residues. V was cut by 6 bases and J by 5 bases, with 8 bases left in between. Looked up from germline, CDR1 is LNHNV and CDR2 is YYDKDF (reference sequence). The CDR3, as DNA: TGTGCCACCAGGGGGGGAAACAATGAGCAGTTCTTC. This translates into CATRGGNNEQFF.

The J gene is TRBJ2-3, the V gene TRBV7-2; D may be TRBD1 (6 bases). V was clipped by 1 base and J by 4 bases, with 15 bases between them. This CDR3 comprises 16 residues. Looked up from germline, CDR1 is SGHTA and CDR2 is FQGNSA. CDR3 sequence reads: CASSLVAQGRPDTQYF. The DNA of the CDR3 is TGTGCCAGCAGCTTAGTAGCACAGGGCAGACCAGATACGCAGTATTTT.

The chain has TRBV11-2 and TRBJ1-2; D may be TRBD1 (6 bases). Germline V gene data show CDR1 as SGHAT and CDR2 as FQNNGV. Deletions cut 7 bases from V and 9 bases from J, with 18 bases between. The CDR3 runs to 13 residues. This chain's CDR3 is CASTQPSQGSYTF. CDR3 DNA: TGTGCCAGCACCCAACCATCACAGGGAAGCTACACCTTC.

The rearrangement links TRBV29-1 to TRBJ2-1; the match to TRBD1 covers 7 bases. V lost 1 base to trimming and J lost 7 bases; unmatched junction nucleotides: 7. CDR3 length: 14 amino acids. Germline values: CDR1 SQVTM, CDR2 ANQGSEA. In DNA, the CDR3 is TGCAGCGTTGAAGGAGGTCAGGGGGAAAATGAGCAGTTCTTC. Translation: CSVEGGQGENEQFF.

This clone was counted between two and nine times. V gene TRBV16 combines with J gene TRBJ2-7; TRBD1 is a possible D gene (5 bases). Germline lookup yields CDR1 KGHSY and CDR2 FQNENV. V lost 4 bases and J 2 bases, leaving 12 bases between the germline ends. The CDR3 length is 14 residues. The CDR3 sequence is CASSPREGAYEQYF. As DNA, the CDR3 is TGTGCCAGCAGCCCCCGCGAAGGGGCCTACGAGCAGTACTTC.

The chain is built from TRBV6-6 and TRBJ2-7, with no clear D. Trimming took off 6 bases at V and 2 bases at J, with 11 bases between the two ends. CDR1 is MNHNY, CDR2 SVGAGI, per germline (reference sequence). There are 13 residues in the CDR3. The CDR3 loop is CASSHDKAYEQYF. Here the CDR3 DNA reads TGTGCCAGCAGCCACGACAAGGCCTACGAGCAGTACTTC.

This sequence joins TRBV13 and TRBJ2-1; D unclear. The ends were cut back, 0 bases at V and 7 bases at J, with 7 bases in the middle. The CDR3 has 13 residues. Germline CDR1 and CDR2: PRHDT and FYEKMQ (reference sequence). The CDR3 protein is CASSLGFGNEQFF. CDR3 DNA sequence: TGTGCCAGCAGCTTAGGCTTTGGGAATGAGCAGTTCTTC. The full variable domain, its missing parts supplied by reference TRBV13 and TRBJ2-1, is AAGVIQSPRHLIKEKRETATLKCYPIPRHDTVYWYQQGPGQDPQFLISFYEKMQSDKGSIPDRFSAQQFSDYHSELNMSSLELGDSALYFCASSLGFGNEQFFGPGTRLTVL.

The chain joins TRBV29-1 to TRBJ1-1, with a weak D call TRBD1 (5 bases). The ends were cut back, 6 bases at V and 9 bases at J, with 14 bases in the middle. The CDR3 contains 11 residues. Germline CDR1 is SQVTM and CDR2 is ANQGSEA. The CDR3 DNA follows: TGCAGCGTCTACCACGGGACGAAAGCTTTCTTT. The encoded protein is CSVYHGTKAFF.

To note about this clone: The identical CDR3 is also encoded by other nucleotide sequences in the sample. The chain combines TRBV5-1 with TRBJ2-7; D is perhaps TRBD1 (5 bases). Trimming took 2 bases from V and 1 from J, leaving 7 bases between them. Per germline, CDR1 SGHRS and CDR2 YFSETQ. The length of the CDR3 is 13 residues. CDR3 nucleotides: TGCGCCAGCAGCTTAGCAGGGTCCTACGAGCAGTACTTC. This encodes CASSLAGSYEQYF.

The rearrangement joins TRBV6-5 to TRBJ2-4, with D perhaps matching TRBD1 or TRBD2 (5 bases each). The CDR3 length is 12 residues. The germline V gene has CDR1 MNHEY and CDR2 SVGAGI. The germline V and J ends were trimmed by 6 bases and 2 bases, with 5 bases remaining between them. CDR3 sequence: CASRGPKNIQYF. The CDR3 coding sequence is TGTGCCAGCAGGGGACCCAAAAACATTCAGTACTTC.

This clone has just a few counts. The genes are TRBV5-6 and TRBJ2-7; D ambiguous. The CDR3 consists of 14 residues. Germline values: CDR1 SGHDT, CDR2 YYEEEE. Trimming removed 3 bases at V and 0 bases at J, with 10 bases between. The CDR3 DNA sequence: TGTGCCAGCAGCTCGGACCCCAGCTCCTACGAGCAGTACTTC. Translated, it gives CASSSDPSSYEQYF.

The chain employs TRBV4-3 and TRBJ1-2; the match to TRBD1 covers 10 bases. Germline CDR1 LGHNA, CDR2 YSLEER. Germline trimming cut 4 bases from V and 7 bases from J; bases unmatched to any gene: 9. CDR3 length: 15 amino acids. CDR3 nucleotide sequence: TGCGCCAGCAGCCCAAAGACAGGGGGCAAGGGTGGCTACACCTTC. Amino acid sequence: CASSPKTGGKGGYTF.

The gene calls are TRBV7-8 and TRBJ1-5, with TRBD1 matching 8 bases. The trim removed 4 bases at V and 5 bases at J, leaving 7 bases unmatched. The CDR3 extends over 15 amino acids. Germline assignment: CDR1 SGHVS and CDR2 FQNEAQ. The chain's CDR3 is CASSSLKQGDQPQHF. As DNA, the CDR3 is TGTGCCAGCAGCTCTTTGAAACAGGGGGATCAGCCCCAGCATTTT.

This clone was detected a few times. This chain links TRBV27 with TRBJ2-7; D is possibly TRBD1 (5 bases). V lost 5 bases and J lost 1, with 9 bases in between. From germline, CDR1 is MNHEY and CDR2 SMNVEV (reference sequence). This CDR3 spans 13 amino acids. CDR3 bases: TGTGCCAGCAGTATCAGGGTATCCTACGAGCAGTACTTC. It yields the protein CASSIRVSYEQYF.

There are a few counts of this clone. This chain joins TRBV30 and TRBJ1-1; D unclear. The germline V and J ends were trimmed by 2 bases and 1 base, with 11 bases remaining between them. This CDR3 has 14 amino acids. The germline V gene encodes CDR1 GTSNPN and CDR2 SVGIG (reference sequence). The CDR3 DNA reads TGTGCCTGGAGTCTTGGCCCCGAGAACACTGAAGCTTTCTTT. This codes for CAWSLGPENTEAFF.

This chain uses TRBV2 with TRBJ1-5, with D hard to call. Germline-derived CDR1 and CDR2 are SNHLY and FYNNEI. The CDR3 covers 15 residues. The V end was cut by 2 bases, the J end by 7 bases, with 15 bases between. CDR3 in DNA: TGTGCCAGCAGTGAAAGTATGGATAGGAGGCAGCCCCAGCATTTT. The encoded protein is CASSESMDRRQPQHF.

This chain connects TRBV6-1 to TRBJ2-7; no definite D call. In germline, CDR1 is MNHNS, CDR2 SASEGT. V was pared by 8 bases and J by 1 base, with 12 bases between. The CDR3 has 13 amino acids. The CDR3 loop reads CASSQWSSYEQYF. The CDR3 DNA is TGTGCCAGCTCCCAGTGGTCTTCCTACGAGCAGTACTTC.